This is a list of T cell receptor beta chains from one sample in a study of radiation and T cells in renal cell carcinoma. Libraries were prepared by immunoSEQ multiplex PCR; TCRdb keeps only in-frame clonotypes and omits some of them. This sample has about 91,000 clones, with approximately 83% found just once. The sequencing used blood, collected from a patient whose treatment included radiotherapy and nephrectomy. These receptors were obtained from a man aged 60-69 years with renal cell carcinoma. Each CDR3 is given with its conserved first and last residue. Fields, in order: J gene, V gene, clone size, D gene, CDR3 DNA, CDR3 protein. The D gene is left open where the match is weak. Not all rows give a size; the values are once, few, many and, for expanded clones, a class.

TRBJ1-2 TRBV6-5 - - TGTGCCAGCACCCCGAGTGGTCGCTATGGCTACACCTTC CASTPSGRYGYTF
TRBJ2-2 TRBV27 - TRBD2 TGTGCCAGCAGTTTTAGCGGGAGGGCCGGGGAGCTGTTTTTT CASSFSGRAGELFF
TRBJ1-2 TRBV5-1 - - TGCGCCAGCAGCTCCGTGGGAGATTATGGCTACACCTTC CASSSVGDYGYTF
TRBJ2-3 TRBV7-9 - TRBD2 TGTGCCAGAGCAGCGGGAGGGCCATCCGGAGATACGCAGTATTTT CARAAGGPSGDTQYF
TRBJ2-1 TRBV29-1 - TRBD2 TGCAGCGTGCCGGGACTAGGCTACAATGAGCAGTTCTTC CSVPGLGYNEQFF
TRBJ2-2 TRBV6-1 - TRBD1 TGTGCCAGCAACCCAACAGGGGGTCGGGCCGGGGAGCTGTTTTTT CASNPTGGRAGELFF
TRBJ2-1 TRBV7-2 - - TGTGCCAGCAGCTTAGAGGCGGAGTCCTACAATGAGCAGTTCTTC CASSLEAESYNEQFF
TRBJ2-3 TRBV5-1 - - TGCGCCAGCAGCGGGTCCGCAGATACGCAGTATTTT CASSGSADTQYF
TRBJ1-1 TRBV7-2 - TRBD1 TGTGCCAGCAGCTTAGGATCAACTTACAGGGGTGGAGTTGAAGCTTTCTTT CASSLGSTYRGGVEAFF
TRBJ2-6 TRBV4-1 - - TGCGCCAGCAGCCAAGCTCGACCCCCCTCTGGGGCCAACGTCCTGACTTTC CASSQARPPSGANVLTF
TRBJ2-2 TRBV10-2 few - TGCGCCAGCAGTGATACCAAAACACAGGCTATACTAAAGACCGGGGAGCTGTTTTTT CASSDTKTQAILKTGELFF
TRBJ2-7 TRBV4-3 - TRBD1 TGCGCCAGCAGCCAAGATGACGGTACAGGGGGCCACGAGCAGTACTTC CASSQDDGTGGHEQYF
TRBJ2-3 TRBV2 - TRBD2 TGTGCCAGCAGCTGGACTAGCGGGATCTCAGATACGCAGTATTTT CASSWTSGISDTQYF
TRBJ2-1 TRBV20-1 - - TGCAGTGCTAGAGAGGACAATGAGCAGTTCTTC CSAREDNEQFF
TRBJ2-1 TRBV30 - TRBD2 TGTGCCTGGGCGGACAGGTCCGGGACTAGCGGGAGTGTGAATGAGCAGTTCTTC CAWADRSGTSGSVNEQFF
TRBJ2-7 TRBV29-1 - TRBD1 TGCAGCGTTGCCCAAGCCCGGGACAGGGCCTACGAGCAGTACTTC CSVAQARDRAYEQYF
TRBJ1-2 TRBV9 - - TGTGCCAGCCGAGAACAGGGAACATATGGCTACACCTTC CASREQGTYGYTF
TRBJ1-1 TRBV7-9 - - TGTGCCAGCAGCTTAGCGCTCGGCACTGAAGCTTTCTTT CASSLALGTEAFF
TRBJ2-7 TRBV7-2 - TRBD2 TGTGCCAGCAGCTTAGAGCATAGCGGGAGACTCTACGAGCAGTACTTC CASSLEHSGRLYEQYF
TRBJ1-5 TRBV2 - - TGTGCCAGCAGTGGACAGAGAGGCAATCAGCCCCAGCATTTT CASSGQRGNQPQHF
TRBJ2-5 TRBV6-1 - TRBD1 TGTGCCAGCAGTGAAGCGCAGGGGGCCCAAGAGACCCAGTACTTC CASSEAQGAQETQYF
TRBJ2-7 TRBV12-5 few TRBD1 TGTGCTAGTGGTTTGCCACGGACCCCGGGAAGACAGGGAATGGGGGAGCAGTACTTC CASGLPRTPGRQGMGEQYF
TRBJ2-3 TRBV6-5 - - TGTGCCAGCAGAGGAGGGACAGATACGCAGTATTTT CASRGGTDTQYF
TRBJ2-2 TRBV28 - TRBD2 TGTGCCAGCCTGACTTGGGGACTAGAGGCTGCCGGGGAGCTGTTTTTT CASLTWGLEAAGELFF
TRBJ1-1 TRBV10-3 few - TGTGCCATCAGTGAGACGGCGGGACAGAACACTGAAGCTTTCTTT CAISETAGQNTEAFF
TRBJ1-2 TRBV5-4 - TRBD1 TGTGCCAGCAGCCAGGGACAGGGCTATGGCTACACCTTC CASSQGQGYGYTF
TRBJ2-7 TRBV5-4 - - TGTGCCAGCAGCTTGGTGGGTGGAAACCACGAGCAGTACTTC CASSLVGGNHEQYF
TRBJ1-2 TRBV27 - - TGTGCCAGCAAAGGAGGACCCGGGATCTATGGCTACACCTTC CASKGGPGIYGYTF
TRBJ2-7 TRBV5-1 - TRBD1 TGCGCCAGCAGCTTCGGGACAGGGGAGGTCGGGCAGTACTTC CASSFGTGEVGQYF
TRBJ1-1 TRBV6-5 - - TGTGCCAGCAGTTTTGGCGAGAACACTGAAGCTTTCTTT CASSFGENTEAFF
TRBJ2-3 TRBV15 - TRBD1 TGTGCCACCAGCACCGACAGGGGCACAGATACGCAGTATTTT CATSTDRGTDTQYF
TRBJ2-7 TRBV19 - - TGTGCCAGTAGCCCAGCTGGGGCCTACGAGCAGTACTTC CASSPAGAYEQYF
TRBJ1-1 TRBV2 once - TGTGCCAGCAGTGAGGACAGCTACTCTGAAGCTTTCTTT CASSEDSYSEAFF
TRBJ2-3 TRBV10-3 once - TGTGCCATCAGGGGGACGTCTGGCACAGATACGCAGTATTTT CAIRGTSGTDTQYF
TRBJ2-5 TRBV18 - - TGTGCCAGCTCAGCGTACCAAGAGACCCAGTACTTC CASSAYQETQYF
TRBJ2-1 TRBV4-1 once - TGCGCCAGCAGCCGACAAAACGACTATGAGCAGTTCTTC CASSRQNDYEQFF
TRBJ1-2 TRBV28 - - TGTGCCAGCGGACATAGCCGCCGCGGCTACACCTTC CASGHSRRGYTF
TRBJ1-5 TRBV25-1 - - TGTGCCAGCAGTGAATACGGCCCAAATCAGCCCCAGCATTTT CASSEYGPNQPQHF
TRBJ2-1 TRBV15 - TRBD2 TGTGCCACCAGCAGAGGGGGGACTAGCGTCGAGCAGTTCTTC CATSRGGTSVEQFF
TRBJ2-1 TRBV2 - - TGTGCCAGCAGAGAAGTAGCCTCCTCCTACAATGAGCAGTTCTTC CASREVASSYNEQFF
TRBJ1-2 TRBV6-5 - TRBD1 TGTGCCAGCACCAGCGGACAGGGACCCTATGGCTACACCTTC CASTSGQGPYGYTF
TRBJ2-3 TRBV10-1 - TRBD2 TGCGCCAGCAGTGAGTCGGGACTAGCGCTCACAGATACGCAGTATTTT CASSESGLALTDTQYF
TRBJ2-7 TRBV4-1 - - TGCGCCAGCAGCCAAGATTCAGGTACCTACGAGCAGTACTTC CASSQDSGTYEQYF
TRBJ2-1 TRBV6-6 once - TGTGCCAGCAGTTTTCAGGGGCTTAACAATGAGCAGTTCTTC CASSFQGLNNEQFF
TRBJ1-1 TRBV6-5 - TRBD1 TGTGCCAGCAGTTACTCAGGCAGGGGGGACACTGAAGCTTTCTTT CASSYSGRGDTEAFF
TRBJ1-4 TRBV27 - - TGTGCCAGCAGTTCAGGGATAGTGCAAGAAAAACTGTTTTTT CASSSGIVQEKLFF
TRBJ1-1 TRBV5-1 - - TGCGCCAGCAGCTTGGGACAGGCGAACACTGAAGCTTTCTTT CASSLGQANTEAFF
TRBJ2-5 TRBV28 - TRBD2 TGTGCCAGCGGGCCTAGCGGGAATGGATTGACACCAGAGACCCAGTACTTC CASGPSGNGLTPETQYF
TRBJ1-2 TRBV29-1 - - TGCAGCGTTTTTACCGGGACGGAAACTTCTGGCTACACCTTC CSVFTGTETSGYTF
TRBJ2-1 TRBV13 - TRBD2 TGTGCCAGCAGAGTAGGGACTAGAATCAATGAGCAGTTCTTC CASRVGTRINEQFF
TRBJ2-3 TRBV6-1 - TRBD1 TGTGCCAGCACGGGACAGGGAAGAGGCACAGATACGCAGTATTTT CASTGQGRGTDTQYF
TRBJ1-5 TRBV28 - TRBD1 TGTGCCAGCAGTTTGTCTCAGGGGGAGAGCAATCAGCCCCAGCATTTT CASSLSQGESNQPQHF
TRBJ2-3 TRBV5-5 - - TGTGCCAGCAGCCCGACGACTAGCACAGATACGCAGTATTTT CASSPTTSTDTQYF
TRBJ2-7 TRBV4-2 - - TGTGCCAGCAGCCAAGATTTGGGGAGCGGGCCAGGGGATGTTTCGGGCGAGCAGTACTTC CASSQDLGSGPGDVSGEQYF
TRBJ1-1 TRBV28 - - TGTGCCAGCACCAACGAGGGGTTCACTGAAGCTTTCTTT CASTNEGFTEAFF
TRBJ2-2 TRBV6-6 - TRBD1 TGTGCCAGCAGCCTGGACAGGGCCACCGGGGAGCTGTTTTTT CASSLDRATGELFF
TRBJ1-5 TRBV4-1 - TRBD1 TGCGCCAGCAGCTCCCGGGACAGGGGCAATCAGCCCCAGCATTTT CASSSRDRGNQPQHF
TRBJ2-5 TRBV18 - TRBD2 TGTGCCAGCTCAGCTAGCGGGGGTCTCCAAGAGACCCAGTACTTC CASSASGGLQETQYF
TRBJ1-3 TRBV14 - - TGTGCCAGCAGCCAACTGGAGGGAGGCTCTGGAAACACCATATATTTT CASSQLEGGSGNTIYF